This note documents a single T cell receptor (beta chain) sequence. Germline and junction disagree at one end, which may indicate a read error. The sample comes from a study of glioma-infiltrating T cells. Using RNA template, CDR3s of TCR alpha and beta were amplified with iRepertoire arm-PCR. TCRdb redid the calling of the multiplex PCR reads with MiXCR, one entry per CDR3 protein. This table holds roughly 200,000 distinct CDR3 sequences, roughly a third found once. Germline lookup yields CDR1 SGHRS and CDR2 YFSETQ. The CDR3 contains 14 residues. Sequenced material: glioma tissue, nonneoplastic brain tissue, or PBMCs (not recorded which). The TCR originated in a human donor with low-grade glioma or glioblastoma, undergoing nonglioma brain surgery, or in good health (not recorded which). This chain uses TRBV5-1 with TRBJ2-5; TRBD1 agrees at 8 bases. In nucleotides, the CDR3 is TGCGCCAGCAGTGAGACAGGGGTACAAGAGAGCCAGTACTTC. Its protein is CASSETGVQESQYF. The full variable domain, in which reference TRBV5-1 and TRBJ2-5 provide the parts outside the CDR3, is KAGVTQTPRYLIKTRGQQVTLSCSPISGHRSVSWYQQTPGQGLQFLFEYFSETQRNKGNFPGRFSGRQFSNSRSEMNVSTLELGDSALYLCASSETGVQESQYFGPGTRLLVL.